The source of this T cell receptor beta chain is a study of PD-1 blockade in classical Hodgkin lymphoma. Study-wide results and caveats: The study found that TCR diversity rose significantly by C4D1 in CD4+ but not CD8+ cells. Initiation of nivolumab under 1 year after ASCT led to exclusion of patients.

In every patient, relapse followed autologous stem cell transplantation, while exposure to brentuximab vedotin differed. Progressive disease, partial response or complete response was each patient's best response. Profiled with immunoSEQ multiplex PCR; TCRdb holds only in-frame clones, not every one. The sample yields 150,000 or so clones, around 73% seen once. Notes on this clone: Its antigen is undetermined.

This TCR was sampled from a human donor with classical Hodgkin lymphoma. Sequencing was performed on peripheral blood mononuclear cells (PBMCs), taken before the second cycle of nivolumab.

The CDR3 nucleotides read TGTGCCAGCAGCGTAGACCCCACCGACACCGGGGAGCTGTTTTTT. It is translated as CASSVDPTDTGELFF. The V call is TRBV9, the J call TRBJ2-2; D gene ambiguous. Trimming took 0 bases from V and 3 from J, leaving 9 bases between them. Germline V gene data show CDR1 as SGDLS and CDR2 as YYNGEE. The CDR3 totals 15 residues.